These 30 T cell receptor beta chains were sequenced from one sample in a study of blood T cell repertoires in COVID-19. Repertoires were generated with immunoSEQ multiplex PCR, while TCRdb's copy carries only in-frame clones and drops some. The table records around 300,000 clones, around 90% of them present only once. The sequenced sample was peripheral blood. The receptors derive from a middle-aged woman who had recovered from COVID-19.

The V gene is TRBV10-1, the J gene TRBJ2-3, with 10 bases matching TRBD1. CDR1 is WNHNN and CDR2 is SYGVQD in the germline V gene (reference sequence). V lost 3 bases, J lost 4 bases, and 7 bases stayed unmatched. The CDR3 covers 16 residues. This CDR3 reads CASSDHGTGDADTQYF. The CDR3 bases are TGCGCCAGCAGTGACCACGGGACAGGGGACGCAGATACGCAGTATTTT.

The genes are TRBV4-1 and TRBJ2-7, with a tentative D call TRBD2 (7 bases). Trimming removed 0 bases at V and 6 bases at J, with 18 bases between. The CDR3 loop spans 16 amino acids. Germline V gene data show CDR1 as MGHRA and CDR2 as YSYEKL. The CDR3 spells CASSQDVGGVASEQYF. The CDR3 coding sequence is TGCGCCAGCAGCCAAGATGTAGGGGGGGTAGCGTCCGAGCAGTACTTC.

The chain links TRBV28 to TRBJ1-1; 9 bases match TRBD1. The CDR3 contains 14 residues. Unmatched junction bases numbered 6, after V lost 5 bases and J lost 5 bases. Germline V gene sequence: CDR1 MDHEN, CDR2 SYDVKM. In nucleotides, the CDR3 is TGTGCCAGCAGTCTGGGGACAGGGACAACTGAAGCTTTCTTT. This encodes CASSLGTGTTEAFF.

CDR3: CASSPGTSEHNEQFF. For the CDR3, the DNA is TGTGCCAGCAGCCCCGGGACTAGCGAACACAATGAGCAGTTCTTC. V and J are TRBV9 and TRBJ2-1; the match to TRBD2 covers 10 bases. The CDR3 has 15 amino acids. Germline trimming cut 4 bases from V and 5 bases from J; bases unmatched to any gene: 6. Germline loops: CDR1 SGDLS, CDR2 YYNGEE.

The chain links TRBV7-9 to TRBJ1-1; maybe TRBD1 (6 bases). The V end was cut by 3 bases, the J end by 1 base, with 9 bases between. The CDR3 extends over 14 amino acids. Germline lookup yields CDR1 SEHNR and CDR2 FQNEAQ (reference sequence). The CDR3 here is CASSLEQGNTEAFF. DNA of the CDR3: TGTGCCAGCAGCTTGGAACAGGGGAACACTGAAGCTTTCTTT. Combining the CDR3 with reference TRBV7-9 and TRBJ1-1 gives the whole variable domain DTGVSQNPRHKITKRGQNVTFRCDPISEHNRLYWYRQTLGQGPEFLTYFQNEAQLEKSRLLSDRFSAERPKGSFSTLEIQRTEQGDSAMYLCASSLEQGNTEAFFGQGTRLTVV.

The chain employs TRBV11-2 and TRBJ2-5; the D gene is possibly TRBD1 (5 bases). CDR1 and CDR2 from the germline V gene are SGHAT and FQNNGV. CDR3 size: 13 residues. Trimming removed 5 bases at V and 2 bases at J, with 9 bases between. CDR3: CASSTDSQETQYF. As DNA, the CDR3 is TGTGCCAGCAGCACTGACAGTCAAGAGACCCAGTACTTC.

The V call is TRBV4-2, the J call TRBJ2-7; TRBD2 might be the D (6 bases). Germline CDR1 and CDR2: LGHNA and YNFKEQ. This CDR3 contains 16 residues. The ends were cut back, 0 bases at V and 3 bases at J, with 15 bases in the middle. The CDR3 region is CASSQEGRGSFYEQYF. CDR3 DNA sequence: TGTGCCAGCAGCCAAGAGGGGCGGGGATCATTCTACGAGCAGTACTTC.

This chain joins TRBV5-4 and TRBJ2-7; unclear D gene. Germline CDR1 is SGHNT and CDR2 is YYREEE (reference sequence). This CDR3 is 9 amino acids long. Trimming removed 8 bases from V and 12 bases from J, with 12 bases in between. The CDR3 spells CARPRAPYF. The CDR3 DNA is TGTGCCAGGCCTCGTGCGCCGTACTTC.

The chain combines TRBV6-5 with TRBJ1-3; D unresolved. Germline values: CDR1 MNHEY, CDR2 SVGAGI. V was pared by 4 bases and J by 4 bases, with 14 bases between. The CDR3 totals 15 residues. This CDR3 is CASSSQAGTGNTIYF. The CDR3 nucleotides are TGTGCCAGCAGTTCCCAGGCGGGAACGGGAAACACCATATATTTT.

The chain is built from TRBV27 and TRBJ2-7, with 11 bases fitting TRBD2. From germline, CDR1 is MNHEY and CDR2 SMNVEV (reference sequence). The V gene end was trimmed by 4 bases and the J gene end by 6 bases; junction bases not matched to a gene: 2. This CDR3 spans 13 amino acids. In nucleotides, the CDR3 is TGTGCCAGCAGTTCTCTAGCGGGAGGCGAGCAGTACTTC. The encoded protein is CASSSLAGGEQYF.

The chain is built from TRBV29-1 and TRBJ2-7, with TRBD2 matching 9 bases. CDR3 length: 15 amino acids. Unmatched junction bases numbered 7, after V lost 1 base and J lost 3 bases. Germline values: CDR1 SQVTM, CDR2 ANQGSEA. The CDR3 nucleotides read TGCAGCGTTGAAGGGGGAAGCGGGGGGCTCTACGAGCAGTACTTC. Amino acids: CSVEGGSGGLYEQYF.

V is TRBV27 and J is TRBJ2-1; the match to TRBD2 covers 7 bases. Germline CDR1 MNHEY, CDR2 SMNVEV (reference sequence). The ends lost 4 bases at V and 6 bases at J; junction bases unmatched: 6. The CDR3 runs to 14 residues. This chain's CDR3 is CASSYGGGVNEQFF. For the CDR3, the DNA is TGTGCCAGCAGTTATGGGGGAGGGGTCAATGAGCAGTTCTTC.

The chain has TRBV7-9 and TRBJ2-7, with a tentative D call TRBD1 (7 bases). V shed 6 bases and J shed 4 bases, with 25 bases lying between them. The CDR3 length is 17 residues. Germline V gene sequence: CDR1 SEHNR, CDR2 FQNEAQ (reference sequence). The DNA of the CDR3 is TGTGCCAGCAGTTCCGGTGGGGGGCAGGGGGAATGGTACGAGCAGTACTTC. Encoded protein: CASSSGGGQGEWYEQYF.

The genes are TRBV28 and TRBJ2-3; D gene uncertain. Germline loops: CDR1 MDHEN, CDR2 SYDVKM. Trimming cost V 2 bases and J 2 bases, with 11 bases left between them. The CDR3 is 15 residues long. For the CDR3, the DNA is TGTGCCAGCAGTTTAGCGGTTGGCCTCACAGATACGCAGTATTTT. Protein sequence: CASSLAVGLTDTQYF.

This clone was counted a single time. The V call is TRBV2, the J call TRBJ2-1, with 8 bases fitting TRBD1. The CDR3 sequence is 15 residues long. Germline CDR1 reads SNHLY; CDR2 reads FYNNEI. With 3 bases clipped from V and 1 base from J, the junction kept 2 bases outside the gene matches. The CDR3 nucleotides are TGTGCCAGCAGTGAGCAGGGGGCTTCCTACAATGAGCAGTTCTTC. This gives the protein CASSEQGASYNEQFF.

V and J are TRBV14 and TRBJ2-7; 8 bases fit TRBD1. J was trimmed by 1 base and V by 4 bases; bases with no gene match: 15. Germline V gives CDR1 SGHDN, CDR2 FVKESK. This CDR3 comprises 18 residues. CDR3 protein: CASSLFPMGTGGSYEQYF. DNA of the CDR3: TGTGCCAGCAGCCTATTCCCCATGGGTACAGGGGGATCCTACGAGCAGTACTTC.

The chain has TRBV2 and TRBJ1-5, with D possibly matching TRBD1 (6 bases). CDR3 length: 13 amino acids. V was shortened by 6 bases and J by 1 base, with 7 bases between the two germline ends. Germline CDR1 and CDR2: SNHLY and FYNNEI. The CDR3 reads CASRQGSNQPQHF. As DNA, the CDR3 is TGTGCCAGCAGACAGGGAAGCAATCAGCCCCAGCATTTT.

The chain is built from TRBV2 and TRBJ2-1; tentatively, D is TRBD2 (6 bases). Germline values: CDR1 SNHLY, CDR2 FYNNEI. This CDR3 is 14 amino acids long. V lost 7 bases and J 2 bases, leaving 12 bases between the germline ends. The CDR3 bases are TGTGCCAGCATGTTGTCTAGCGCCTACAATGAGCAGTTCTTC. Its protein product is CASMLSSAYNEQFF. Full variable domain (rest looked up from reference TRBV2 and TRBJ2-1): EPEVTQTPSHQVTQMGQEVILRCVPISNHLYFYWYRQILGQKVEFLVSFYNNEISEKSEIFDDQFSVERPDGSNFTLKIRSTKLEDSAMYFCASMLSSAYNEQFFGPGTRLTVL.

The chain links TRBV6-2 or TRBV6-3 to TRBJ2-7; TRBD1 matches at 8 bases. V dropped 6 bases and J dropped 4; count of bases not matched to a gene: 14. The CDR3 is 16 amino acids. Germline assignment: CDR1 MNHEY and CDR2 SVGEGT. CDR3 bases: TGTGCCAGCAGCCCCCCGGGTCAGGGGGCGCCTTACGAGCAGTACTTC. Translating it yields CASSPPGQGAPYEQYF.

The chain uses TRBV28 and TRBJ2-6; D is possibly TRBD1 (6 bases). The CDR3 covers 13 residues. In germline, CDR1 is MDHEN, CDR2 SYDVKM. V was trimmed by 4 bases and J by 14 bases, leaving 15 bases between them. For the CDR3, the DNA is TGTGCCAGCAGTTCCCAGGGAACAGGGTTCCTGACTTTC. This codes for CASSSQGTGFLTF. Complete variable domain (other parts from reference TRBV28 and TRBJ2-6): DVKVTQSSRYLVKRTGEKVFLECVQDMDHENMFWYRQDPGLGLRLIYFSYDVKMKEKGDIPEGYSVSREKKERFSLILESASTNQTSMYLCASSSQGTGFLTFGAGSRLTVL.

CDR3 region: CAWSEELQGRNQPQHF. In DNA form, the CDR3 reads TGTGCCTGGAGTGAGGAGTTACAGGGGCGGAATCAGCCCCAGCATTTT. This chain uses TRBV30 with TRBJ1-5; 7 bases match TRBD1. The CDR3 extends over 16 amino acids. The germline CDR1 and CDR2 sequences are GTSNPN and SVGIG (reference sequence). J lost 4 bases, V lost 1 base, and 10 bases had no gene match. Using reference TRBV30 and TRBJ1-5 for the parts outside the CDR3, the full variable domain is SQTIHQWPATLVQPVGSPLSLECTVEGTSNPNLYWYRQAAGRGLQLLFYSVGIGQISSEVPQNLSASRPQDRQFILSSKKLLLSDSGFYLCAWSEELQGRNQPQHFGDGTRLSIL.

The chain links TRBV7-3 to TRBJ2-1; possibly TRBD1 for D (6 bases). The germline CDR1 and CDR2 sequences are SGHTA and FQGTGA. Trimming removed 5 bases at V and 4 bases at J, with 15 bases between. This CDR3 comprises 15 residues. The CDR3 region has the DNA TGTGCCAGCAGCCCGACCCCGGACAGTTACAATGAGCAGTTCTTC. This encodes CASSPTPDSYNEQFF. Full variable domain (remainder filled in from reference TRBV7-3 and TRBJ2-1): GAGVSQTPSNKVTEKGKYVELRCDPISGHTALYWYRQSLGQGPEFLIYFQGTGAADDSGLPNDRFFAVRPEGSVSTLKIQRTERGDSAVYLCASSPTPDSYNEQFFGPGTRLTVL.

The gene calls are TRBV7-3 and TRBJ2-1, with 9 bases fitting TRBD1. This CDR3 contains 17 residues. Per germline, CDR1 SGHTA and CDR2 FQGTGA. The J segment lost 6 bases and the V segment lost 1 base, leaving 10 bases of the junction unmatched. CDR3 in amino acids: CASSLMGQGALPNEQFF. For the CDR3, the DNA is TGTGCCAGCAGCTTAATGGGACAGGGAGCCCTACCCAATGAGCAGTTCTTC.

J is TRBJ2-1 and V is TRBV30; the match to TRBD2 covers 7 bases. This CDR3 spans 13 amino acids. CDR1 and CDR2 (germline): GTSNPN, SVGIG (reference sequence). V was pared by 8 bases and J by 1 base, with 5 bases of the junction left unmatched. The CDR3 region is CATRRGSYNEQFF. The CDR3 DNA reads TGTGCCACCCGGCGGGGGTCCTACAATGAGCAGTTCTTC.

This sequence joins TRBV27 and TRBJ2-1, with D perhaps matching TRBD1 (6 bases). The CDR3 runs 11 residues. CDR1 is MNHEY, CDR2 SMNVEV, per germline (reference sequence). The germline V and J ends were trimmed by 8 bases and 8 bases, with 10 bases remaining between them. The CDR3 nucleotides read TGTGCCAGCTTACAGGGTGATGAGCAGTTCTTC. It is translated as CASLQGDEQFF.

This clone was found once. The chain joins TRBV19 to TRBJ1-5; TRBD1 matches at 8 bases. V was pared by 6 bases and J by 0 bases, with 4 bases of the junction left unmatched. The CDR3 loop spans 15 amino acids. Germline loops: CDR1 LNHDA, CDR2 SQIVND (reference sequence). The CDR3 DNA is TGTGCCAGTAGGGACAGGGCGATTAGCAATCAGCCCCAGCATTTT. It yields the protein CASRDRAISNQPQHF.

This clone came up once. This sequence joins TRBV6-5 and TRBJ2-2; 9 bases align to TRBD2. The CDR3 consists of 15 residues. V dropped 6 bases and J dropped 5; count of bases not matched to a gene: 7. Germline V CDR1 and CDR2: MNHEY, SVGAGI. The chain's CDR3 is CASRLAGAGTGELFF. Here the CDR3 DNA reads TGTGCCAGCAGATTAGCGGGAGCCGGAACCGGGGAGCTGTTTTTT.

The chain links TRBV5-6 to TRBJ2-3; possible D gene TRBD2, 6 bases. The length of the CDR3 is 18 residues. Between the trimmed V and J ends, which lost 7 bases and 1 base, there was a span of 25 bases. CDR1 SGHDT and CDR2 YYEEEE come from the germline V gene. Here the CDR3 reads CASGPRWRGDWGTDTQYF. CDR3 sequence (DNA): TGTGCCAGCGGCCCGCGGTGGCGGGGAGATTGGGGCACAGATACGCAGTATTTT.

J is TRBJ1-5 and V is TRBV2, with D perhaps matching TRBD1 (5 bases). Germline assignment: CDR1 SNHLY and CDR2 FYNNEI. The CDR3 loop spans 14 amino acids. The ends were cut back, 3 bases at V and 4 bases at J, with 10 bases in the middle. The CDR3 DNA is TGTGCCAGCAGTGATTGGGGGGGAAATCAGCCCCAGCATTTT. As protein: CASSDWGGNQPQHF.

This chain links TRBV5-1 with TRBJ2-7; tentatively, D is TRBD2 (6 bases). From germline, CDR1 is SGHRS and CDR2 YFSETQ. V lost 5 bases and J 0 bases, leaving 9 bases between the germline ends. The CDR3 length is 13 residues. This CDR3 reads CASREGTSYEQYF. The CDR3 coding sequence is TGCGCCAGCAGGGAGGGCACCTCCTACGAGCAGTACTTC. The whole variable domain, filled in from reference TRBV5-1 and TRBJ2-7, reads KAGVTQTPRYLIKTRGQQVTLSCSPISGHRSVSWYQQTPGQGLQFLFEYFSETQRNKGNFPGRFSGRQFSNSRSEMNVSTLELGDSALYLCASREGTSYEQYFGPGTRLTVT.